Following are 8 T cell receptor beta chains from one sample sequenced in a study of graft-versus-host responses after intestinal transplantation (dated by TCRdb to the early 2020s). Sample time point, as interpreted from the label and publication: cells obtained before transplantation from donor or recipient. Library creation used the immunoSEQ multiplex PCR assay. Not all clones reach the TCRdb copy of this immuneACCESS table, which keeps in-frame sequences only. Checked studies attribute under half of the gap to unresolved V genes and leave the rest unexplained. The sample table holds roughly 100,000 clones, of which around 92% were seen once. Approximately 0.069% of the sample goes to the ten largest clones. Antigens of these TCRs are unknown. The sequencing here drew on unstimulated CD8+ T cells sorted from spleen or lymph node cells, taken before transplant. The receptors stem from a human donor who was the organ donor for an intestinal transplant.

The chain uses TRBV4-2 and TRBJ2-7; TRBD1 matches at 7 bases. There are 13 residues in the CDR3. V shed 5 bases and J 1 base; nucleotides not matched to a gene: 2. Per the germline V gene, CDR1 is LGHNA and CDR2 is YNFKEQ. CDR3 in amino acids: CASSGTVSYEQYF. Written as DNA, the CDR3 is TGTGCCAGCAGCGGGACAGTTTCCTACGAGCAGTACTTC.

This clone was observed a few times. CDR3: CAYTGVYNEQFF. The DNA of the CDR3 is TGTGCCTACACAGGGGTCTACAATGAGCAGTTCTTC. V usage is TRBV30 and J usage is TRBJ2-1, with 7 bases identical to TRBD1. Losses at the gene ends were 7 bases for V and 3 bases for J; bases not matched to a gene: 3. Germline values: CDR1 GTSNPN, CDR2 SVGIG (reference sequence). This CDR3 has 12 residues.

V usage is TRBV7-8 and J usage is TRBJ1-3; TRBD1 agrees at 9 bases. The germline V gene has CDR1 SGHVS and CDR2 FQNEAQ. This CDR3 region has 17 residues. Losses at the gene ends were 5 bases for V and 0 bases for J; bases not matched to a gene: 8. The CDR3 sequence is CASSIPDRGTSGNTIYF. The DNA for the CDR3 is TGTGCCAGCAGCATTCCTGACAGGGGGACCTCTGGAAACACCATATATTTT.

The chain employs TRBV28 and TRBJ2-7; D is perhaps TRBD2 (5 bases). The CDR3 is 11 amino acids. The germline V and J ends were trimmed by 7 bases and 5 bases, with 9 bases remaining between them. Germline-derived CDR1 and CDR2 are MDHEN and SYDVKM. The CDR3: CASTQEDEQYF. In nucleotides, the CDR3 is TGTGCCAGCACCCAGGAGGACGAGCAGTACTTC.

This chain connects TRBV5-1 to TRBJ2-1; 11 bases match TRBD2. Germline V lookup: CDR1 SGHRS, CDR2 YFSETQ. V shed 3 bases, J shed 7 bases, and the junction held 9 bases outside the gene matches. CDR3 length: 16 residues. The CDR3 loop is CASSWSLAGGRNEQFF. The CDR3 DNA follows: TGCGCCAGCAGCTGGAGCCTAGCGGGGGGAAGGAATGAGCAGTTCTTC.

The V gene is TRBV28, the J gene TRBJ1-5, with D unclear. The CDR3 has 15 residues. Trimming pared 3 bases from V and 3 bases from J, leaving 12 bases between. Germline CDR1 reads MDHEN; CDR2 reads SYDVKM. In nucleotides, the CDR3 is TGTGCCAGCAGTTTGGCGGTCGTAATCAATCAGCCCCAGCATTTT. Its translation is CASSLAVVINQPQHF.

This chain links TRBV7-9 with TRBJ1-2; TRBD1 matches at 9 bases. This CDR3 has 16 residues. The V segment lost 4 bases and the J segment 6 bases; nucleotides outside the gene matches: 12. Germline V gene lookup returns CDR1 SEHNR and CDR2 FQNEAQ (reference sequence). The CDR3 loop is CASSSRDRAGDDGYTF. CDR3 DNA sequence: TGTGCCAGCAGCTCCCGGGACAGGGCCGGCGACGATGGCTACACCTTC.

The CDR3 here is CASSSHSGRGSDTQYF. As DNA, the CDR3 is TGCGCCAGCAGTAGTCATAGCGGGAGAGGTTCAGATACGCAGTATTTT. The chain uses TRBV10-2 and TRBJ2-3; TRBD2 aligns across 9 bases. CDR1 is WSHSY, CDR2 SAAADI, per germline. Losses at the gene ends were 5 bases for V and 4 bases for J; bases not matched to a gene: 10. This CDR3 region has 16 residues.